These 15 T cell receptor beta chains were all obtained from the same sample, sequenced in a study of blood T cell repertoires in COVID-19. Some clones are missing from TCRdb's copy, which holds only in-frame ones; the method was immunoSEQ multiplex PCR. The sample lists roughly 380,000 clones, around 91% occurring once. The sequencing sample was made of peripheral blood. The source is a woman in her thirties or forties with COVID-19, enrolled during active disease.

V usage is TRBV4-1 and J usage is TRBJ1-6; no firm D call. The V gene lost 4 bases and the J gene lost 0 bases, with 10 bases spanning the gap. The CDR3 is made up of 16 amino acids. Per germline, CDR1 MGHRA and CDR2 YSYEKL. DNA for the CDR3: TGCGCCAGCAGCCCTGGTAGCGGCTCCTATAATTCACCCCTCCACTTT. This sequence encodes CASSPGSGSYNSPLHF.

This clone has only one observation. The chain is built from TRBV6-2 or TRBV6-3 and TRBJ1-2; a weak D match, TRBD1 (6 bases). V lost 5 bases and J lost 7, with 11 bases in between. CDR3 size: 12 residues. Germline V gene sequence: CDR1 MNHEY, CDR2 SVGEGT. DNA for the CDR3: TGTGCCAGCAGTGACAGGCCTACTGGCTACACCTTC. The encoded protein is CASSDRPTGYTF.

J is TRBJ2-2 and V is TRBV6-5; the D is unclear. The germline CDR1 and CDR2 sequences are MNHEY and SVGAGI. With 7 bases removed from V and 1 base from J, the gap between germline ends came to 13 bases. The CDR3 length is 15 residues. The DNA of the CDR3 is TGTGCCAGCACCACAAAAAGGAGGAACACCGGGGAGCTGTTTTTT. It yields the protein CASTTKRRNTGELFF.

This chain joins TRBV4-2 and TRBJ2-3, with no clear D. Trimming removed 2 bases from V and 2 bases from J, with 8 bases in between. Per germline, CDR1 LGHNA and CDR2 YNFKEQ. The CDR3 runs 14 residues. The chain's CDR3 is CASSQSTNTDTQYF. For the CDR3, the DNA is TGTGCCAGCAGCCAATCAACTAACACAGATACGCAGTATTTT.

This rearrangement joins TRBV12-5 to TRBJ2-7; possibly TRBD2 for D (5 bases). The CDR3 loop spans 13 amino acids. CDR1 is LGHNT and CDR2 is FRNRAP in the germline V gene. V dropped 7 bases and J dropped 0 bases, with 10 bases sitting between them. The CDR3 loop reads CASARGTSYEQYF. CDR3 nucleotides: TGTGCTAGTGCCCGGGGAACCTCCTACGAGCAGTACTTC.

The chain has TRBV6-6 and TRBJ1-1; 8 nucleotides match TRBD1. V shed 6 bases and J 2 bases; nucleotides not matched to a gene: 8. Germline V gene sequence: CDR1 MNHNY, CDR2 SVGAGI (reference sequence). This CDR3 has 15 amino acids. CDR3 bases: TGTGCCAGCAGCTCTATGACAGGGGAAAACACTGAAGCTTTCTTT. Protein product: CASSSMTGENTEAFF.

The chain links TRBV12-3 or TRBV12-4 to TRBJ1-1; 9 nucleotides match TRBD1. The CDR3 contains 12 residues. Losses at the gene ends were 8 bases for V and 5 bases for J; bases not matched to a gene: 3. The CDR3 bases are TGTGCCAGCGGGACAGGGTATACTGAAGCTTTCTTT. This gives the protein CASGTGYTEAFF.

V is TRBV6-5 and J is TRBJ2-5, with D perhaps TRBD1 (6 bases). The CDR3 covers 11 residues. Germline values: CDR1 MNHEY, CDR2 SVGAGI. V was trimmed by 7 bases and J by 5 bases, leaving 8 bases between them. CDR3 residues: CASTQGETQYF. Here the CDR3 DNA reads TGTGCCAGCACCCAGGGGGAGACCCAGTACTTC.

The chain uses TRBV28 and TRBJ2-7; the match to TRBD2 covers 15 bases. CDR1 is MDHEN and CDR2 is SYDVKM in the germline V gene. The CDR3 spans 16 residues. The J segment lost 3 bases and the V segment lost 4 bases, leaving 4 bases of the junction unmatched. The CDR3 reads CASSSMGLAGGYEQYF. In nucleotides, the CDR3 is TGTGCCAGCAGTTCAATGGGACTAGCGGGAGGCTACGAGCAGTACTTC.

The chain uses TRBV3-1 (or the pseudogene TRBV3-2) and TRBJ1-1, with D perhaps matching TRBD1 (6 bases). The CDR3 loop spans 14 amino acids. V was shortened by 2 bases and J by 2 bases, with 9 bases between the two germline ends. CDR1 is LGHDT and CDR2 is YNNKEL in the germline V gene (reference sequence). The CDR3 DNA reads as TGTGCCAGCAGCCAATACAGGGCCAACACTGAAGCTTTCTTT. It yields the protein CASSQYRANTEAFF.

The chain employs TRBV6-6 and TRBJ2-2; 8 bases align to TRBD2. The length of the CDR3 is 16 residues. CDR1 is MNHNY, CDR2 SVGAGI, per germline (reference sequence). Germline trimming cut 4 bases from V and 1 base from J; bases unmatched to any gene: 5. This CDR3 reads CASSSPGGVNTGELFF. CDR3 in DNA: TGTGCCAGCAGTTCCCCGGGGGGGGTGAACACCGGGGAGCTGTTTTTT.

The rearrangement links TRBV7-9 to TRBJ1-6; tentative D call: TRBD1 (6 bases). CDR3 length: 13 residues. The V gene lost 1 base and the J gene lost 8 bases, with 6 bases spanning the gap. Per the germline V gene, CDR1 is SEHNR and CDR2 is FQNEAQ (reference sequence). CDR3 bases: TGTGCCAGCAGCTTAGAGGGGGATTCACCCCTCCACTTT. It translates to CASSLEGDSPLHF. Filled out from reference TRBV7-9 and TRBJ1-6, the complete variable domain reads DTGVSQNPRHKITKRGQNVTFRCDPISEHNRLYWYRQTLGQGPEFLTYFQNEAQLEKSRLLSDRFSAERPKGSFSTLEIQRTEQGDSAMYLCASSLEGDSPLHFGNGTRLTVT.

This rearrangement joins TRBV27 to TRBJ2-5, with 8 bases aligning to TRBD2. Germline trimming cut 3 bases from V and 5 bases from J; bases unmatched to any gene: 11. Germline V gene lookup returns CDR1 MNHEY and CDR2 SMNVEV (reference sequence). The CDR3 covers 16 residues. The CDR3 is CASSFHLAGGTETQYF. The CDR3 DNA sequence: TGTGCCAGCAGTTTCCATTTGGCGGGGGGAACGGAGACCCAGTACTTC.

The V call is TRBV28, the J call TRBJ1-3; TRBD1 is a possible D gene (6 bases). Trimming shortened V by 10 bases and J by 6 bases, and 22 bases separated the two germline ends. Germline-derived CDR1 and CDR2 are MDHEN and SYDVKM. The CDR3 consists of 15 residues. CDR3 bases: TGTGCCACCATCGGATTGGGTTGGGGGCAAAACACCATATATTTT. Its translation is CATIGLGWGQNTIYF.

V usage is TRBV3-1 (or the pseudogene TRBV3-2) and J usage is TRBJ1-5; the D gene is possibly TRBD1 (5 bases). Trimming removed 4 bases from V and 5 bases from J, with 12 bases in between. Germline V gene sequence: CDR1 LGHDT, CDR2 YNNKEL (reference sequence). The CDR3 totals 14 residues. The chain's CDR3 is CASSPSGGHQPQHF. The CDR3, as DNA: TGTGCCAGCAGCCCCTCGGGGGGTCATCAGCCCCAGCATTTT.